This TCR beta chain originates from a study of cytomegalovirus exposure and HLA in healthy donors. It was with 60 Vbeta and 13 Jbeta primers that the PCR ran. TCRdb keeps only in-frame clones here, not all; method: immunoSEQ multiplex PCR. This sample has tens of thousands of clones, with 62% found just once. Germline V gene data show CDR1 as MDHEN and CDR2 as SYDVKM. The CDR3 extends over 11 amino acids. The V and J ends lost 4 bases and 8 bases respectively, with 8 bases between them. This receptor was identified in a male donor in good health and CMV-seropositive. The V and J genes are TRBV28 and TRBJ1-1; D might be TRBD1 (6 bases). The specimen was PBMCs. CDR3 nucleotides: TGTGCCAGCAGTTCCGGGACAGAAGCTTTCTTT. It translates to CASSSGTEAFF.